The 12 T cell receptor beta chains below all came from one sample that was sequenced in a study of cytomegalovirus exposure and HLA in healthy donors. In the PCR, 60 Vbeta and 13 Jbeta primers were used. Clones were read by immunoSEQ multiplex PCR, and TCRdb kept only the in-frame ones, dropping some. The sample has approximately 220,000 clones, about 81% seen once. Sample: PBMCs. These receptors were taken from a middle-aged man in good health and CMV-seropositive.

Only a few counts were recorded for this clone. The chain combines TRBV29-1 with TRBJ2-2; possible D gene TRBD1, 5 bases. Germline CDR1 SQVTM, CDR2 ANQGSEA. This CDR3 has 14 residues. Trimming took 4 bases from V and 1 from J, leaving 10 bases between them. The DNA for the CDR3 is TGCAGCGTTGTGATGGGGCTGAACACCGGGGAGCTGTTTTTT. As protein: CSVVMGLNTGELFF.

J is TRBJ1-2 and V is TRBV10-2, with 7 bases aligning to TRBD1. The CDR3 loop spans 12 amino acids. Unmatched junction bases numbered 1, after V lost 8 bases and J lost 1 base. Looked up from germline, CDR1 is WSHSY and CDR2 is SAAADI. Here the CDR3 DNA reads TGCGCCAGCCAGGGGGATAACTATGGCTACACCTTC. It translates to CASQGDNYGYTF.

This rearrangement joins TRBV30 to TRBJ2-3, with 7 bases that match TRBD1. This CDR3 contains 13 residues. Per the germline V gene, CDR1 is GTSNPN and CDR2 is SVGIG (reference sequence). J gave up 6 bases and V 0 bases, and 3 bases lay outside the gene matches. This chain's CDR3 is CAWSVGTVDTQYF. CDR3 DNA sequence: TGTGCCTGGAGTGTAGGGACAGTGGATACGCAGTATTTT.

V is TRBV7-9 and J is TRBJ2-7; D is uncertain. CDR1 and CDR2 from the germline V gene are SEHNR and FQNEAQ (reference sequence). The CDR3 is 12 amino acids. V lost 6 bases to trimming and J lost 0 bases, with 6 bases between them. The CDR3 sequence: CASRPLSYEQYF. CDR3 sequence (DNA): TGTGCCAGCAGGCCACTCTCCTACGAGCAGTACTTC.

CDR3 in amino acids: CASSSSGGYEQYF. The DNA for the CDR3 is TGTGCCAGTAGTTCGAGCGGAGGTTACGAGCAGTACTTC. This chain connects TRBV19 to TRBJ2-7; weak D call: TRBD2 (5 bases). The CDR3 sequence is 13 residues long. Trimming shortened V by 5 bases and J by 4 bases, and 12 bases separated the two germline ends. Germline V lookup: CDR1 LNHDA, CDR2 SQIVND (reference sequence).

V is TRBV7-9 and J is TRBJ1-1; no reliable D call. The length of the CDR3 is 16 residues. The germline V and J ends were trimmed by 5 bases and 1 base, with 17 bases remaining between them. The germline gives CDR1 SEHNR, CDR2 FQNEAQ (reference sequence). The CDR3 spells CASSRSLLGANTEAFF. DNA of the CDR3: TGTGCCAGCAGCCGCTCGCTTCTAGGAGCGAACACTGAAGCTTTCTTT.

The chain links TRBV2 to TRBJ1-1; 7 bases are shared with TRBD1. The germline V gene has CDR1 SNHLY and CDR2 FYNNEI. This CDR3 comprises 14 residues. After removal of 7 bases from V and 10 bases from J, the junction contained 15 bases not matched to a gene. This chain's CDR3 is CASIDAGGYEGAFF. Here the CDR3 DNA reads TGTGCCAGCATCGATGCAGGGGGGTACGAGGGAGCTTTCTTT. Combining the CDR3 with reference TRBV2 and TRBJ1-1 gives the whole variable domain EPEVTQTPSHQVTQMGQEVILRCVPISNHLYFYWYRQILGQKVEFLVSFYNNEISEKSEIFDDQFSVERPDGSNFTLKIRSTKLEDSAMYFCASIDAGGYEGAFFGQGTRLTVV.

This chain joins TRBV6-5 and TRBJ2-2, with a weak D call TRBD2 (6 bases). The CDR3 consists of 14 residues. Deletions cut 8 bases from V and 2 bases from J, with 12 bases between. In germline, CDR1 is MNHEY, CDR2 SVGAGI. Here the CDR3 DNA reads TGTGCCAGCTGCGGGACTTATAACACCGGGGAGCTGTTTTTT. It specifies CASCGTYNTGELFF.

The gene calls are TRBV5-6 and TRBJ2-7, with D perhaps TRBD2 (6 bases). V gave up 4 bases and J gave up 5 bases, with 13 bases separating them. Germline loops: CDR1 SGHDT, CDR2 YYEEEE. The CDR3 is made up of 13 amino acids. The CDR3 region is CASSPGVKNEQYV. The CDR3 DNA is TGTGCCAGCAGCCCGGGAGTTAAGAACGAGCAGTACGTC.

The CDR3 loop is CASSLAGASGGPHEQYV. Here the CDR3 DNA reads TGCGCCAGCAGCTTGGCTGGGGCTAGCGGGGGTCCCCACGAGCAGTACGTC. The rearrangement joins TRBV5-1 to TRBJ2-7; TRBD2 matches at 10 bases. Trimming cost V 0 bases and J 5 bases; bases outside gene matches: 11. This CDR3 contains 17 residues. Germline V gives CDR1 SGHRS, CDR2 YFSETQ.

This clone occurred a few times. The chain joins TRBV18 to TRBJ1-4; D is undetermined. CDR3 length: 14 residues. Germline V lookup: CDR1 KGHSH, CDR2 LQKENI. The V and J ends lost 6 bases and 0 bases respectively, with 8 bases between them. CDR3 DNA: TGTGCCAGCTCGGTCTCGGCAACTAATGAAAAACTGTTTTTT. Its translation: CASSVSATNEKLFF. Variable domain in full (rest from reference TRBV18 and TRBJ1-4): NAGVMQNPRHLVRRRGQEARLRCSPMKGHSHVYWYRQLPEEGLKFMVYLQKENIIDESGMPKERFSAEFPKEGPSILRIQQVVRGDSAAYFCASSVSATNEKLFFGSGTQLSVL.

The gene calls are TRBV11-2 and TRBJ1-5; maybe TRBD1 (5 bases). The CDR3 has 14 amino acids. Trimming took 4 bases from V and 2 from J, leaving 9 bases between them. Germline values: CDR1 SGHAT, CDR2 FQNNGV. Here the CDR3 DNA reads TGTGCCAGCAGCTCCGGGGGGGGCAATCAGCCCCAGCATTTT. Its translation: CASSSGGGNQPQHF.